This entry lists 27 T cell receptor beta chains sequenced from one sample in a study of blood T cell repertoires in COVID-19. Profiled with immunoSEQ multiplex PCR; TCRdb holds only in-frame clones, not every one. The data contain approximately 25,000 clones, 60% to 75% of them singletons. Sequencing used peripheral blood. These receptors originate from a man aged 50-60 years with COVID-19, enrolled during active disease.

DNA for the CDR3: TGTGCCAGCAGCCCCTACCCGGGACTAGCAATAGAGACCCAGTACTTC. Residues: CASSPYPGLAIETQYF. This chain links TRBV7-2 with TRBJ2-5; 9 nucleotides align to TRBD2. CDR1 and CDR2 (germline): SGHTA, FQGNSA. The CDR3 is 16 amino acids. J lost 4 bases, V lost 5 bases, and 11 bases had no gene match.

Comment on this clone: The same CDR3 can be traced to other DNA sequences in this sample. CDR3 region: CASRQGYEQYF. The CDR3 bases are TGTGCCAGTAGGCAGGGCTACGAGCAGTACTTC. V and J are TRBV19 and TRBJ2-7, with D maybe TRBD1 (5 bases). The CDR3 length is 11 residues. The germline V gene encodes CDR1 LNHDA and CDR2 SQIVND (reference sequence). V was pared by 6 bases and J by 3 bases, with 6 bases between.

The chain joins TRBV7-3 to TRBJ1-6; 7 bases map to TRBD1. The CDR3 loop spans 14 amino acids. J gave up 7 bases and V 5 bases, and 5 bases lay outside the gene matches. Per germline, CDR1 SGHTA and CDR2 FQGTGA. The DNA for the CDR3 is TGTGCCAGCAGCCACGGGACAGTAAATTCACCCCTCCACTTT. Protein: CASSHGTVNSPLHF.

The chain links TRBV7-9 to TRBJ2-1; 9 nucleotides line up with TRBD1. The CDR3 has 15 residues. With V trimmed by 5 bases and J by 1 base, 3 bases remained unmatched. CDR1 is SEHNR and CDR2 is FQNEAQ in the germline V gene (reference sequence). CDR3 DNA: TGTGCCAGCAGCCCGGACAGGGGATCCTACAATGAGCAGTTCTTC. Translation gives CASSPDRGSYNEQFF.

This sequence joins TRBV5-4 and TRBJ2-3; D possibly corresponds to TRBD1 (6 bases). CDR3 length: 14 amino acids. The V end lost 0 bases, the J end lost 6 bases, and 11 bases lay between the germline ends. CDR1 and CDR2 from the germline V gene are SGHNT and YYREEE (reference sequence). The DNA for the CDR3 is TGTGCCAGCAGCTTGGTTGCCCAGGGGGATACGCAGTATTTT. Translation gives CASSLVAQGDTQYF.

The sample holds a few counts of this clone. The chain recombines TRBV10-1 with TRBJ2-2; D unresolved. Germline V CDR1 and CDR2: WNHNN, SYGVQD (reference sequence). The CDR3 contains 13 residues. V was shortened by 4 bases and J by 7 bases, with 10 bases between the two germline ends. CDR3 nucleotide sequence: TGCGCCAGCAGTGCGAGGCAGCACGGGGAGCTGTTTTTT. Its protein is CASSARQHGELFF.

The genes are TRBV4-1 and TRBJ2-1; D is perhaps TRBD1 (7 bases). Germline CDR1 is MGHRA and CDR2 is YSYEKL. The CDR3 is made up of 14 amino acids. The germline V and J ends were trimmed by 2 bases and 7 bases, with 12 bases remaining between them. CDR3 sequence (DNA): TGCGCCAGCAGCCAACAGCCAGGGGGGAATGAGCAGTTCTTC. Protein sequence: CASSQQPGGNEQFF.

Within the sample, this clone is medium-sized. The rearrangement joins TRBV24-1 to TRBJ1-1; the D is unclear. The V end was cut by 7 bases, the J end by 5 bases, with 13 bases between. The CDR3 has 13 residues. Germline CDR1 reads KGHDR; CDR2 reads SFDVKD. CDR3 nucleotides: TGTGCCACCAGCCCGGGATCTGGAACTGAAGCTTTCTTT. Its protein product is CATSPGSGTEAFF.

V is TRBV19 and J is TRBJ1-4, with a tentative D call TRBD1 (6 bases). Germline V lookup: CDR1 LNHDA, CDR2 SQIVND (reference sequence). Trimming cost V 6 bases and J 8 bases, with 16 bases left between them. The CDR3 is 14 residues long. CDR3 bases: TGTGCCAGTAGCCCACAGGGTCTCAGGGAAAAACTGTTTTTT. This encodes CASSPQGLREKLFF.

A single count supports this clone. CDR3 DNA: TGTGCCAGCAGTGTCGGTGGGCGGCAGTTCTTC. Its protein product is CASSVGGRQFF. The genes are TRBV6-4 and TRBJ2-1; the D is unclear. Germline V lookup: CDR1 MRHNA, CDR2 SNTAGT. With 4 bases removed from V and 12 bases from J, the gap between germline ends came to 10 bases. The CDR3 sequence is 11 residues long.

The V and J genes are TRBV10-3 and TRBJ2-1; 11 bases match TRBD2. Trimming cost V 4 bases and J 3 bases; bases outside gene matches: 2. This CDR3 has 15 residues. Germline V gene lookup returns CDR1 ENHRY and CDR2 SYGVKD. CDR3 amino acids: CAISVAGGNYNEQFF. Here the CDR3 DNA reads TGTGCCATCAGTGTAGCGGGGGGGAACTACAATGAGCAGTTCTTC.

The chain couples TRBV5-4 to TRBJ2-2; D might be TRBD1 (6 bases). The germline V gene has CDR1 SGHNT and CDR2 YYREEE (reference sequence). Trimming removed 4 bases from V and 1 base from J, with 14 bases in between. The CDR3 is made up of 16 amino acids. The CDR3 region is CASSPTQGWNTGELFF. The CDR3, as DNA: TGTGCCAGCAGCCCAACACAGGGATGGAACACCGGGGAGCTGTTTTTT.

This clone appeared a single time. CDR3 sequence reads: CASSPRPGQQETQYF. CDR3 nucleotides: TGTGCCAGCAGCCCTCGCCCCGGACAGCAAGAGACCCAGTACTTC. The chain combines TRBV9 with TRBJ2-5, with D possibly matching TRBD1 (6 bases). V was clipped by 4 bases and J by 2 bases, with 15 bases between them. This CDR3 region has 15 residues. CDR1 is SGDLS, CDR2 YYNGEE, per germline.

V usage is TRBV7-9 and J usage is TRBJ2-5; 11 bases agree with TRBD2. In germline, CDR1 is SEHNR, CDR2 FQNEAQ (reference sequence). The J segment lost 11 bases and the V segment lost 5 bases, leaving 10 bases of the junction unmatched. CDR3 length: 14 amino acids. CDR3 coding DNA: TGTGCCAGCAGCAAAACTAGCGGGAGAGAGGAGCAGTACTTC. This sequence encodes CASSKTSGREEQYF. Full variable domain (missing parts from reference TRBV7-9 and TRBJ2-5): DTGVSQNPRHKITKRGQNVTFRCDPISEHNRLYWYRQTLGQGPEFLTYFQNEAQLEKSRLLSDRFSAERPKGSFSTLEIQRTEQGDSAMYLCASSKTSGREEQYFGPGTRLLVL.

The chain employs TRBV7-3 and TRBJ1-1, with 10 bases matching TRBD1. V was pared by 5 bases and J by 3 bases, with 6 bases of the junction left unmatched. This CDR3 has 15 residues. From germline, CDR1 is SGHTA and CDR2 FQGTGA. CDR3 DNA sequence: TGTGCCAGCAGCCCGACAGGGGGCGTAGACACTGAAGCTTTCTTT. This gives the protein CASSPTGGVDTEAFF.

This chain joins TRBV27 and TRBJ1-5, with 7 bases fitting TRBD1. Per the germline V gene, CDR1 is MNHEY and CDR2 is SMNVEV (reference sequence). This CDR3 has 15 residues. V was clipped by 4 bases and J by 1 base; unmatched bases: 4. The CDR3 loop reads CASSSTGSSNQPQHF. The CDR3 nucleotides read TGTGCCAGCAGTTCGACAGGGTCCAGCAATCAGCCCCAGCATTTT.

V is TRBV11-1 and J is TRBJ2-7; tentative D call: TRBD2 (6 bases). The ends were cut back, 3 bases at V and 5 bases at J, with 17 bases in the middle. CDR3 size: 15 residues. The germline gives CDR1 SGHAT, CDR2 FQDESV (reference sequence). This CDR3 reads CASSFTAGGLHEQYF. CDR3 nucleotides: TGTGCCAGCAGCTTTACAGCGGGCGGACTCCACGAGCAGTACTTC.

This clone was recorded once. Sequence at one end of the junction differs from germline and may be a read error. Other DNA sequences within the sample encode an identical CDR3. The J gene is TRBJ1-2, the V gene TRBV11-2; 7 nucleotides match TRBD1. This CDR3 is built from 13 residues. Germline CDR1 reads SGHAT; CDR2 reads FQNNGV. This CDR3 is CASSLGQNYGYTF. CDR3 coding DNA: TGCGCCAGCAGCTTGGGACAGAACTATGGCTACACCTTC.

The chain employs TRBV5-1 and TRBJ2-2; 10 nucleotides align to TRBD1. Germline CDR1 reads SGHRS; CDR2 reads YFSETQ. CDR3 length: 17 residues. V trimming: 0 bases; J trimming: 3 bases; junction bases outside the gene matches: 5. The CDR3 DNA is TGCGCCAGCAGCTTGGATCCAGACAGGGGGCACACCGGGGAGCTGTTTTTT. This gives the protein CASSLDPDRGHTGELFF.

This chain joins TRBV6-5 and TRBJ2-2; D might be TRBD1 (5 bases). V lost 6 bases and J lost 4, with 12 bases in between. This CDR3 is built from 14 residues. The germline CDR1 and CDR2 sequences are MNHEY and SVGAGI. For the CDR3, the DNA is TGTGCCAGCAGGTCCGACAGAATCACCGGGGAGCTGTTTTTT. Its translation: CASRSDRITGELFF.

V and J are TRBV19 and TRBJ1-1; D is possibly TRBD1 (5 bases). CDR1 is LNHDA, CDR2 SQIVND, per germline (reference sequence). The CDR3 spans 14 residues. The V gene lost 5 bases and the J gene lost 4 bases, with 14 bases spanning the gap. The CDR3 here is CASSAGSGGTEAFF. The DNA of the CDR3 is TGTGCCAGTAGTGCAGGGAGCGGGGGCACTGAAGCTTTCTTT.

The CDR3 bases are TGTGCCAGTAGTTGGACAGTCCTAAATAGCAATCAGCCCCAGCATTTT. As protein: CASSWTVLNSNQPQHF. The chain has TRBV19 and TRBJ1-5; D may be TRBD1 (6 bases). The CDR3 runs 16 residues. The germline CDR1 and CDR2 sequences are LNHDA and SQIVND (reference sequence). Trimming removed 5 bases at V and 0 bases at J, with 14 bases between.

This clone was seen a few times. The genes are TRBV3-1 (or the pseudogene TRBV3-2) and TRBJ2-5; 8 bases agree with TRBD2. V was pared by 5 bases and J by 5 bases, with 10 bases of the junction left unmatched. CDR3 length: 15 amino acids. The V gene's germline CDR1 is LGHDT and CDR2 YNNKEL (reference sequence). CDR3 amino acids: CASSLRTSRGETQYF. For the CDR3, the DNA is TGTGCCAGCAGCTTACGGACTAGCCGAGGCGAGACCCAGTACTTC.

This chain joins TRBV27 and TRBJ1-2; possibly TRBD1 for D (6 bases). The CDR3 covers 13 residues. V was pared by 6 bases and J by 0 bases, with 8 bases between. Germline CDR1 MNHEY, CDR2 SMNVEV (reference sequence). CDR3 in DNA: TGTGCCAGCAGATGGACAGCTAACTATGGCTACACCTTC. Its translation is CASRWTANYGYTF.

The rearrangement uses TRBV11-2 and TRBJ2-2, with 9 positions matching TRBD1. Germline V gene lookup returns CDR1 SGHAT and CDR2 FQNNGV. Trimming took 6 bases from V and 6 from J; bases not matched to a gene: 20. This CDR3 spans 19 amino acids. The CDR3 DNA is TGTGCCAGCAGACTCAGACTTTCAGTCGGGACAGGGTTAGCCGGGGAGCTGTTTTTT. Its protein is CASRLRLSVGTGLAGELFF.

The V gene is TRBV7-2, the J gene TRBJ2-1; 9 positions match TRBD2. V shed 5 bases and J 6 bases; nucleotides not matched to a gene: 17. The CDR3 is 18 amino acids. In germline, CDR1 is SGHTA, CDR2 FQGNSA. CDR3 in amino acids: CASSLPARVAGVPNEQFF. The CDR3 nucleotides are TGTGCCAGCAGCCTTCCCGCCCGGGTAGCGGGGGTTCCCAATGAGCAGTTCTTC. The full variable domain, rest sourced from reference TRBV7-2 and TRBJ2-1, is GAGVSQSPSNKVTEKGKDVELRCDPISGHTALYWYRQSLGQGLEFLIYFQGNSAPDKSGLPSDRFSAERTGGSVSTLTIQRTQQEDSAVYLCASSLPARVAGVPNEQFFGPGTRLTVL.

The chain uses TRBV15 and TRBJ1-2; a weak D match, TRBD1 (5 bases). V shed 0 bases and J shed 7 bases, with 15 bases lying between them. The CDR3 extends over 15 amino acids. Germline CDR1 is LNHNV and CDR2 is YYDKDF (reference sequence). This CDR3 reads CATSRDGAARGGYTF. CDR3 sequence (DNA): TGTGCCACCAGCAGAGATGGGGCGGCCCGCGGTGGCTACACCTTC.